This TCR beta chain was obtained from a study of post-analysis software for immune sequencing data. Overall study: Included among the disease courses, which were recorded for the cohort, were relapsing-remitting, secondary progressive and progressive-relapsing multiple sclerosis.

TCR beta cDNA libraries included unique molecular identifiers. One entry per CDR3 protein results from TCRdb running MiXCR on the PCR reads. The table includes 350,000 to 500,000 distinct CDR3 sequences, less than 40% detected once. The CDR3 is 16 residues long. Germline CDR1 and CDR2: SGDLS and YYNGEE. J was trimmed by 0 bases and V by 1 base; bases with no gene match: 5. Study conclusions and caveats: Normalized Chao1 diversity in multiple sclerosis patients fell significantly below that of controls. Patients showed TRBV5-6, TRBV5-1 and TRBV20-1 among five TRBV segments more frequent than in controls.

This clonotype has just a few counts. Its specificity is unknown. Specimen: blood. The chain joins TRBV9 to TRBJ2-3; 7 bases are a match to TRBD2. The sequence was collected from a girl aged 2 to 9 with multiple sclerosis. The DNA for the CDR3 is TGTGCCAGCAGCGTAAGCGGGGAGCCTAGCACAGATACGCAGTATTTT. Translated: CASSVSGEPSTDTQYF. The full variable domain, rest sourced from reference TRBV9 and TRBJ2-3, is DSGVTQTPKHLITATGQRVTLRCSPRSGDLSVYWYQQSLDQGLQFLIQYYNGEERAKGNILERFSAQQFPDLHSELNLSSLELGDSALYFCASSVSGEPSTDTQYFGPGTRLTVL.